This T cell receptor (beta chain) appears in the sequencing data of a study of CD8+ T cells in alopecia areata. In the case of this clone: Its antigen is as yet unknown.

CDR3 length: 15 residues. The germline V and J ends were trimmed by 3 bases and 4 bases, with 16 bases remaining between them. Germline loops: CDR1 LGHNA, CDR2 YNFKEQ. PBMCs yielded sorted CD4+ and CD8+ T cells. Investigators isolated RNA and reverse transcribed it into cDNA to act as the sequencing template. Some clones are missing from TCRdb's copy, which holds only in-frame ones; the method was immunoSEQ multiplex PCR. Of tens of thousands of clones in the sample, roughly 51% were seen once. Study-wide points: Sequencing of scalp samples also includes resident alphabeta T cells from normal skin. Especially in alopecia totalis/universalis, lesional scalp showed greater clonality than normal scalp did. Patients shared TCRs less clearly than mice did, possibly owing to HLA.

The chain couples TRBV4-2 to TRBJ2-7; D ambiguous. This clonotype was obtained from a human donor with alopecia areata. Input material: NKG2D-high CD8+ T cells sorted from blood. This chain's CDR3 is CASSHTRSVGYEQYF. The CDR3 nucleotides are TGTGCCAGCAGCCACACTCGTTCCGTTGGTTACGAGCAGTACTTC.